These 19 T cell receptor beta chains came from one sample sequenced in a study of blood T cell repertoires in COVID-19. Clones were read by immunoSEQ multiplex PCR, and TCRdb kept only the in-frame ones, dropping some. Of about 140,000 clones detected, nearly 90% appear once; the ten largest clones hold 1.8%. The sequencing input was peripheral blood. All receptors derive from a man aged 65-85 years with acute or convalescent COVID-19.

The chain recombines TRBV7-9 with TRBJ2-5; 15 nucleotides line up with TRBD2. CDR1 and CDR2 from the germline V gene are SEHNR and FQNEAQ (reference sequence). The CDR3 runs to 16 residues. The junction had 7 bases not matched to a gene; V was cut back by 4 bases and J by 7 bases. This chain's CDR3 is CASSSGLAGGPGTQYF. In DNA, the CDR3 is TGTGCCAGCAGCTCCGGACTAGCGGGAGGGCCGGGGACCCAGTACTTC. Combining the CDR3 with reference TRBV7-9 and TRBJ2-5 gives the whole variable domain DTGVSQNPRHKITKRGQNVTFRCDPISEHNRLYWYRQTLGQGPEFLTYFQNEAQLEKSRLLSDRFSAERPKGSFSTLEIQRTEQGDSAMYLCASSSGLAGGPGTQYFGPGTRLLVL.

The chain is built from TRBV6-5 and TRBJ1-1; D not resolved. The CDR3 runs to 15 residues. The V gene lost 4 bases and the J gene lost 1 base, with 13 bases spanning the gap. CDR1 is MNHEY, CDR2 SVGAGI, per germline. This chain's CDR3 is CASSSHGEGNTEAFF. For the CDR3, the DNA is TGTGCCAGCAGTTCCCATGGAGAAGGGAACACTGAAGCTTTCTTT.

V gene TRBV5-1 combines with J gene TRBJ1-6; D is unresolved. The V gene's germline CDR1 is SGHRS and CDR2 YFSETQ. V was shortened by 4 bases and J by 5 bases, with 10 bases between the two germline ends. The CDR3 consists of 14 residues. This CDR3 reads CASSPGLDNSPLHF. The CDR3, as DNA: TGCGCCAGCAGCCCAGGACTTGATAATTCACCCCTCCACTTT.

This clone was detected only once. The chain employs TRBV5-1 and TRBJ2-1; D is unresolved. Germline V gives CDR1 SGHRS, CDR2 YFSETQ. Trimming took off 0 bases at V and 0 bases at J, with 7 bases between the two ends. This CDR3 has 15 amino acids. The CDR3 protein is CASSLDVSSYNEQFF. The CDR3 DNA reads as TGCGCCAGCAGCTTGGACGTTAGCTCCTACAATGAGCAGTTCTTC.

This rearrangement joins TRBV7-9 to TRBJ1-1; 7 nucleotides match TRBD1. Germline V gene lookup returns CDR1 SEHNR and CDR2 FQNEAQ (reference sequence). Germline trimming cut 3 bases from V and 1 base from J; bases unmatched to any gene: 5. The CDR3 is 15 residues long. The CDR3 region is CASSFGSGGNTEAFF. CDR3 DNA sequence: TGTGCCAGCAGCTTCGGTTCAGGGGGGAACACTGAAGCTTTCTTT. The variable domain in full, with the rest retrieved from reference TRBV7-9 and TRBJ1-1, is DTGVSQNPRHKITKRGQNVTFRCDPISEHNRLYWYRQTLGQGPEFLTYFQNEAQLEKSRLLSDRFSAERPKGSFSTLEIQRTEQGDSAMYLCASSFGSGGNTEAFFGQGTRLTVV.

The rearrangement joins TRBV18 to TRBJ1-5, with TRBD1 matching 7 bases. The CDR3 is 15 amino acids. Trimming removed 4 bases from V and 0 bases from J; junction bases left unmatched: 3. Germline CDR1 reads KGHSH; CDR2 reads LQKENI. The CDR3 loop is CASSLGQASNQPQHF. CDR3 sequence (DNA): TGTGCCAGCTCACTAGGACAGGCTAGCAATCAGCCCCAGCATTTT.

The J gene is TRBJ2-1, the V gene TRBV5-4; 13 positions agree with TRBD2. The V segment lost 5 bases and the J segment 4 bases; nucleotides outside the gene matches: 6. The CDR3 is 16 amino acids. Germline V CDR1 and CDR2: SGHNT, YYREEE (reference sequence). CDR3 nucleotides: TGTGCCAGCAGACTAGCGGGGGGGCCGGGTTACAATGAGCAGTTCTTC. Its translation is CASRLAGGPGYNEQFF.

The J gene is TRBJ2-7, the V gene TRBV27, with D perhaps matching TRBD2 (5 bases). Germline V gives CDR1 MNHEY, CDR2 SMNVEV (reference sequence). Trimming took 5 bases from V and 0 from J, leaving 14 bases between them. The CDR3 spans 15 residues. This chain's CDR3 is CASSASPLASYEQYF. Here the CDR3 DNA reads TGTGCCAGCAGTGCAAGTCCCCTAGCCTCCTACGAGCAGTACTTC.

The V call is TRBV28, the J call TRBJ1-5; D gene ambiguous. With 4 bases removed from V and 4 bases from J, the gap between germline ends came to 8 bases. The CDR3 totals 13 residues. CDR1 is MDHEN, CDR2 SYDVKM, per germline. CDR3: CASSSERNQPQHF. In DNA, the CDR3 is TGTGCCAGCAGTTCCGAGAGAAATCAGCCCCAGCATTTT.

J is TRBJ1-2 and V is TRBV10-2; TRBD1 matches at 7 bases. The germline CDR1 and CDR2 sequences are WSHSY and SAAADI. V lost 5 bases and J lost 4; bases outside the gene matches: 10. This CDR3 region has 15 residues. The CDR3 sequence is CASSRSGTDPYGYTF. CDR3 in DNA: TGCGCCAGCAGTCGGTCGGGGACAGATCCCTATGGCTACACCTTC.

The V gene is TRBV6-5, the J gene TRBJ1-1; tentative D call: TRBD1 (6 bases). Between the trimmed V and J ends, which lost 6 bases and 4 bases, there was a span of 12 bases. Germline CDR1 reads MNHEY; CDR2 reads SVGAGI. The CDR3 has 13 residues. The CDR3 spells CASSRRGTTEAFF. The CDR3 DNA follows: TGTGCCAGCAGCCGCAGGGGTACCACTGAAGCTTTCTTT.

This chain uses TRBV29-1 with TRBJ2-3, with D possibly being TRBD1 (6 bases). CDR3 length: 13 residues. Trimming took off 4 bases at V and 2 bases at J, with 10 bases between the two ends. The V gene's germline CDR1 is SQVTM and CDR2 ANQGSEA. The chain's CDR3 is CSVAAGATDTQYF. The CDR3 region has the DNA TGCAGCGTTGCGGCAGGGGCCACAGATACGCAGTATTTT.

V gene TRBV29-1 combines with J gene TRBJ2-1; D is possibly TRBD2 (5 bases). V shed 6 bases and J shed 4 bases, with 22 bases lying between them. The CDR3 extends over 16 amino acids. Germline V gene lookup returns CDR1 SQVTM and CDR2 ANQGSEA. CDR3 bases: TGCAGCGTGCGGGTAAATTTCGGAGGACGTTACAATGAGCAGTTCTTC. It encodes CSVRVNFGGRYNEQFF.

The V gene is TRBV10-3, the J gene TRBJ1-5; D gene unclear. V lost 10 bases, J lost 0 bases, and 10 bases lay in between. Germline lookup yields CDR1 ENHRY and CDR2 SYGVKD. This CDR3 spans 13 amino acids. The CDR3 region is CATGRDSNQPQHF. Written as DNA, the CDR3 is TGTGCCACCGGGCGGGATAGCAATCAGCCCCAGCATTTT.

The chain links TRBV7-2 to TRBJ2-5; 10 bases align to TRBD2. The CDR3 is 17 residues long. Unmatched junction bases numbered 9, after V lost 0 bases and J lost 5 bases. Per germline, CDR1 SGHTA and CDR2 FQGNSA. CDR3 amino acids: CASSLAWASGSGETQYF. CDR3 in DNA: TGTGCCAGCAGCTTAGCGTGGGCTAGCGGGAGCGGGGAGACCCAGTACTTC.

This clone was seen a single time. The chain employs TRBV30 and TRBJ1-5; a possible D gene is TRBD1 (6 bases). Trimming shortened V by 1 base and J by 5 bases, and 9 bases separated the two germline ends. The CDR3 consists of 13 residues. The germline V gene encodes CDR1 GTSNPN and CDR2 SVGIG (reference sequence). In DNA form, the CDR3 reads TGTGCCTGGAGTGGCAGGGGAGATCAGCCCCAGCATTTT. Translated, it gives CAWSGRGDQPQHF.

The V and J genes are TRBV4-1 and TRBJ1-2, with TRBD1 matching 8 bases. Losses at the gene ends were 2 bases for V and 8 bases for J; bases not matched to a gene: 7. The CDR3 covers 14 residues. Germline V gives CDR1 MGHRA, CDR2 YSYEKL. Here the CDR3 reads CASSQWTGPGGYTF. The CDR3 DNA reads TGCGCCAGCAGCCAATGGACAGGGCCCGGCGGCTACACCTTC.

V is TRBV3-1 (or the pseudogene TRBV3-2) and J is TRBJ2-1, with 10 bases matching TRBD2. Trimming cost V 3 bases and J 0 bases; bases outside gene matches: 5. The V gene's germline CDR1 is LGHDT and CDR2 YNNKEL (reference sequence). The CDR3 contains 17 residues. The chain's CDR3 is CASSQERTSGSYNEQFF. Here the CDR3 DNA reads TGTGCCAGCAGCCAGGAAAGGACTAGCGGCTCCTACAATGAGCAGTTCTTC.

The rearrangement joins TRBV15 to TRBJ2-1, with TRBD2 identical over 15 bases. Germline CDR1 LNHNV, CDR2 YYDKDF (reference sequence). CDR3 size: 20 residues. The J segment lost 1 base and the V segment lost 3 bases, leaving 10 bases of the junction unmatched. The CDR3 sequence: CATSSEEGGLAGGSYNEQFF. In DNA form, the CDR3 reads TGTGCCACCAGCAGTGAAGAGGGCGGACTAGCGGGGGGGTCCTACAATGAGCAGTTCTTC.